These T cell receptor beta chains were read from a single sample in a study of T cell responses to AZD1222 COVID-19 vaccine. Sequencing used immunoSEQ multiplex PCR; TCRdb keeps in-frame clones, though not all of them. The sample yields under 150,000 clones, under 95% seen once. The specimen comprised peripheral blood, sampled on day 0 of AZD1222 vaccination. The origin of the receptors is an adult in good health. Each CDR3 is given with its conserved first and last residue. The order of the fields is CDR3 protein, CDR3 DNA, V gene, D gene, J gene, clone size. D genes are given only for firm matches. Clone size is not always given. Where it is, it says once, few, many or a class for expanded clones.

CDR3 protein: CASSLQGDGLGGTIYF
CDR3 DNA: TGTGCCAGCAGCTTACAGGGAGACGGGCTCGGGGGCACCATATATTTT
V gene: TRBV5-4
D gene: -
J gene: TRBJ1-3
clone size: -

CDR3 protein: CASSKPWGNTIYF
CDR3 DNA: TGTGCCAGCAGCAAGCCGTGGGGAAACACCATATATTTT
V gene: TRBV21-1
D gene: -
J gene: TRBJ1-3
clone size: -

CDR3 protein: CASIETGNQPQHF
CDR3 DNA: TGTGCCAGCATTGAAACGGGCAATCAGCCCCAGCATTTT
V gene: TRBV6-1
D gene: -
J gene: TRBJ1-5
clone size: -

CDR3 protein: CASSQAVGRRTEAFF
CDR3 DNA: TGCGCCAGCAGCCAAGCGGTCGGCCGGAGGACTGAAGCTTTCTTT
V gene: TRBV4-3
D gene: -
J gene: TRBJ1-1
clone size: -

CDR3 protein: CASSLPAGYGYTF
CDR3 DNA: TGTGCCAGCAGCTTACCGGCAGGCTATGGCTACACCTTC
V gene: TRBV7-9
D gene: -
J gene: TRBJ1-2
clone size: once

CDR3 protein: CASSQGWEAFF
CDR3 DNA: TGCGCCAGCAGCCAAGGGTGGGAAGCTTTCTTT
V gene: TRBV4-3
D gene: -
J gene: TRBJ1-1
clone size: once

CDR3 protein: CASRPGRVNTEAFF
CDR3 DNA: TGTGCCAGTAGGCCCGGCAGGGTGAACACTGAAGCTTTCTTT
V gene: TRBV19
D gene: -
J gene: TRBJ1-1
clone size: once

CDR3 protein: CASSPPALGHHEQFF
CDR3 DNA: TGTGCCAGCAGCCCTCCAGCCTTAGGTCACCATGAGCAGTTCTTC
V gene: TRBV7-6
D gene: -
J gene: TRBJ2-1
clone size: -

CDR3 protein: CASSVGTDYEQYF
CDR3 DNA: TGTGCCAGTAGTGTCGGGACAGACTACGAGCAGTACTTC
V gene: TRBV19
D gene: TRBD1
J gene: TRBJ2-7
clone size: -

CDR3 protein: CASSWGGVGETQYF
CDR3 DNA: TGTGCCAGCAGCTGGGGCGGGGTGGGGGAGACCCAGTACTTC
V gene: TRBV11-2
D gene: -
J gene: TRBJ2-5
clone size: -

CDR3 protein: CASSPQGTRTDTQYF
CDR3 DNA: TGTGCCAGCAGTCCACAGGGGACCCGCACAGATACGCAGTATTTT
V gene: TRBV6-4
D gene: TRBD1
J gene: TRBJ2-3
clone size: -

CDR3 protein: CASSLVTREQYF
CDR3 DNA: TGTGCCAGCAGTTTAGTTACGAGGGAGCAGTACTTC
V gene: TRBV12-3/TRBV12-4
D gene: -
J gene: TRBJ2-7
clone size: -

CDR3 protein: CASSARDEGGEKLFF
CDR3 DNA: TGTGCCAGCAGCGCCCGGGACGAGGGGGGCGAAAAACTGTTTTTT
V gene: TRBV9
D gene: -
J gene: TRBJ1-4
clone size: few

CDR3 protein: CASSQAGTSGYNEQFF
CDR3 DNA: TGTGCCAGCAGCCAAGCAGGGACTAGCGGCTACAATGAGCAGTTCTTC
V gene: TRBV4-2
D gene: TRBD2
J gene: TRBJ2-1
clone size: -

CDR3 protein: CASSRGRGWNTGELFF
CDR3 DNA: TGTGCCAGCAGCCGTGGGAGGGGCTGGAACACCGGGGAGCTGTTTTTT
V gene: TRBV5-6
D gene: TRBD2
J gene: TRBJ2-2
clone size: -

CDR3 protein: CASSPPLGGGETQYF
CDR3 DNA: TGTGCCAGCTCACCACCTCTCGGAGGAGGGGAGACCCAGTACTTC
V gene: TRBV18
D gene: -
J gene: TRBJ2-5
clone size: -

CDR3 protein: CATSIKLSGIGEAFF
CDR3 DNA: TGTGCCACCAGCATCAAGCTCTCGGGCATCGGGGAAGCTTTCTTT
V gene: TRBV15
D gene: -
J gene: TRBJ1-1
clone size: -

CDR3 protein: CASSFELGSDYEQYF
CDR3 DNA: TGTGCCAGCAGTTTTGAGCTAGGGAGTGATTACGAGCAGTACTTC
V gene: TRBV28
D gene: -
J gene: TRBJ2-7
clone size: -

CDR3 protein: CASSPRQVLTEAFF
CDR3 DNA: TGTGCCAGCAGCCCCAGACAGGTGCTGACTGAAGCTTTCTTT
V gene: TRBV7-9
D gene: -
J gene: TRBJ1-1
clone size: -

CDR3 protein: CASSSGQGVSSGELFF
CDR3 DNA: TGTGCCAGCAGCTCAGGCCAGGGGGTTTCGTCCGGGGAGCTGTTTTTT
V gene: TRBV7-9
D gene: TRBD1
J gene: TRBJ2-2
clone size: -

CDR3 protein: CASSYGGAFRNEQFF
CDR3 DNA: TGTGCCAGCAGTTACGGCGGGGCTTTTCGCAATGAGCAGTTCTTC
V gene: TRBV6-5
D gene: -
J gene: TRBJ2-1
clone size: -

CDR3 protein: CASSSRTGKDEQYF
CDR3 DNA: TGTGCCAGCAGCTCTCGGACAGGGAAGGACGAGCAGTACTTC
V gene: TRBV7-2
D gene: TRBD1
J gene: TRBJ2-7
clone size: -

CDR3 protein: CASSFTGTEAFF
CDR3 DNA: TGTGCCAGCAGTTTTACTGGCACTGAAGCTTTCTTT
V gene: TRBV27
D gene: -
J gene: TRBJ1-1
clone size: -

CDR3 protein: CASSYSGNTQYF
CDR3 DNA: TGTGCCAGCAGTTACTCGGGGAATACGCAGTATTTT
V gene: TRBV6-6
D gene: -
J gene: TRBJ2-3
clone size: -

CDR3 protein: CASSPGLANYEQYF
CDR3 DNA: TGTGCCAGCAGCCCAGGATTAGCGAATTACGAGCAGTACTTC
V gene: TRBV7-9
D gene: -
J gene: TRBJ2-7
clone size: -

CDR3 protein: CASSPYGEGTEAFF
CDR3 DNA: TGTGCCAGCAGCCCCTATGGGGAGGGAACTGAAGCTTTCTTT
V gene: TRBV6-2/TRBV6-3
D gene: -
J gene: TRBJ1-1
clone size: -

CDR3 protein: CASSPLTSGRANNEQFF
CDR3 DNA: TGTGCCAGCAGCCCTCTGACTAGCGGGAGGGCCAACAATGAGCAGTTCTTC
V gene: TRBV11-2
D gene: TRBD2
J gene: TRBJ2-1
clone size: -

CDR3 protein: CSASRWNTGELFF
CDR3 DNA: TGCAGTGCTAGTCGGTGGAACACCGGGGAGCTGTTTTTT
V gene: TRBV20-1
D gene: -
J gene: TRBJ2-2
clone size: -

CDR3 protein: CASSSPEGGDYEQYF
CDR3 DNA: TGCGCCAGCAGCTCCCCCGAAGGGGGGGATTACGAGCAGTACTTC
V gene: TRBV5-1
D gene: -
J gene: TRBJ2-7
clone size: -

CDR3 protein: CASSFQASGTYEQYF
CDR3 DNA: TGTGCCAGCAGCTTCCAGGCTAGCGGGACGTACGAGCAGTACTTC
V gene: TRBV7-3
D gene: TRBD2
J gene: TRBJ2-7
clone size: -

CDR3 protein: CASSPARTPYGYTF
CDR3 DNA: TGTGCCAGTAGTCCTGCTAGGACTCCTTATGGCTACACCTTC
V gene: TRBV19
D gene: -
J gene: TRBJ1-2
clone size: -

CDR3 protein: CASSSRGAGDLDTQYF
CDR3 DNA: TGTGCCAGCAGTTCCCGGGGAGCGGGAGATCTAGATACGCAGTATTTT
V gene: TRBV28
D gene: TRBD2
J gene: TRBJ2-3
clone size: -

CDR3 protein: CASSLSIGGASYNEQFF
CDR3 DNA: TGTGCCAGCAGCTTAAGTATCGGCGGCGCATCCTACAATGAGCAGTTCTTC
V gene: TRBV7-3
D gene: -
J gene: TRBJ2-1
clone size: -

CDR3 protein: CASSLLGGDSYEQYF
CDR3 DNA: TGTGCCAGCAGCTTGTTGGGAGGCGACTCCTACGAGCAGTACTTC
V gene: TRBV5-6
D gene: -
J gene: TRBJ2-7
clone size: -

CDR3 protein: CASSAGGINYEQYF
CDR3 DNA: TGTGCCAGCAGCGCAGGGGGAATAAACTACGAGCAGTACTTC
V gene: TRBV9
D gene: TRBD1
J gene: TRBJ2-7
clone size: -

CDR3 protein: CASGPRPTEQYF
CDR3 DNA: TGTGCTAGTGGCCCCCGTCCGACCGAGCAGTACTTC
V gene: TRBV12-5
D gene: -
J gene: TRBJ2-7
clone size: -

CDR3 protein: CASSTQGDAEAFF
CDR3 DNA: TGTGCCAGTAGTACCCAGGGGGACGCTGAAGCTTTCTTT
V gene: TRBV19
D gene: TRBD1
J gene: TRBJ1-1
clone size: -

CDR3 protein: CASSSTGSPLHF
CDR3 DNA: TGTGCCAGCAGCTCTACTGGTTCACCCCTCCACTTT
V gene: TRBV11-2
D gene: -
J gene: TRBJ1-6
clone size: -

CDR3 protein: CASSSTLAGGGFWTDTQYF
CDR3 DNA: TGTGCCAGCAGTTCCACTTTAGCGGGAGGGGGGTTTTGGACAGATACGCAGTATTTT
V gene: TRBV28
D gene: TRBD2
J gene: TRBJ2-3
clone size: -

CDR3 protein: CASSVGGVYNEQFF
CDR3 DNA: TGTGCCAGCAGCGTAGGTGGGGTATACAATGAGCAGTTCTTC
V gene: TRBV9
D gene: -
J gene: TRBJ2-1
clone size: -

CDR3 protein: CSVRMTSMETQYF
CDR3 DNA: TGCAGCGTTCGGATGACTAGCATGGAGACCCAGTACTTC
V gene: TRBV29-1
D gene: TRBD2
J gene: TRBJ2-5
clone size: once

CDR3 protein: CASSRRGTHTEAFF
CDR3 DNA: TGTGCCAGCAGCCGCAGGGGGACACACACTGAAGCTTTCTTT
V gene: TRBV11-1
D gene: TRBD1
J gene: TRBJ1-1
clone size: once